One sample yielded the 14 T cell receptor beta chains listed below, sequenced in a study of vaccination and CD4 T cells after COVID-19 (dated 2022 in TCRdb). The receptor library was made with PCR. The listed sequencing device is Illumina iSeq 100. The public reads were reanalyzed by TCRdb: fastp trimming at Q25, MiXCR alignment, in-frame beta chains only. Each record represents a unique CDR3 protein, reported with the most common genes and DNA among its rows. The sample table records just over 20,000 distinct CDR3 sequences; about 60% of these occur just once. Less than 1.5% of the sample goes to the ten largest clones. Sequenced material: CD4+ T cells from blood, taken before SARS-CoV-2 vaccination. The receptors stem from a human donor who had recovered from COVID-19.

The rearrangement uses TRBV7-2 and TRBJ1-1; D is unresolved. Germline loops: CDR1 SGHTA, CDR2 FQGNSA. CDR3 length: 12 amino acids. V was clipped by 4 bases and J by 7 bases, with 10 bases between them. The CDR3 loop reads CASSSDVNEAFF. Written as DNA, the CDR3 is TGTGCCAGCAGCTCGGACGTCAATGAAGCTTTCTTT.

V gene TRBV20-1 combines with J gene TRBJ2-1; tentative D call: TRBD2 (6 bases). The CDR3 sequence is 16 residues long. Trimming removed 0 bases from V and 3 bases from J, with 15 bases in between. CDR1 is DFQATT, CDR2 SNEGSKA, per germline (reference sequence). The CDR3 protein is CSARDGRGRDYNEQFF. The CDR3, as DNA: TGCAGTGCTAGAGATGGTCGAGGGCGGGACTACAATGAGCAGTTCTTC.

The V gene is TRBV9, the J gene TRBJ2-3; D is possibly TRBD2 (5 bases). The length of the CDR3 is 15 residues. Deletions cut 3 bases from V and 5 bases from J, with 16 bases between. The germline V gene has CDR1 SGDLS and CDR2 YYNGEE. CDR3 sequence: CASSDDWRPRDTQYF. The DNA for the CDR3 is TGTGCCAGCAGCGACGACTGGAGGCCAAGAGATACGCAGTATTTT.

This chain uses TRBV2 with TRBJ1-5; D might be TRBD1 (6 bases). The germline V gene has CDR1 SNHLY and CDR2 FYNNEI. The CDR3 sequence is 15 residues long. V was trimmed by 0 bases and J by 6 bases, leaving 12 bases between them. The CDR3: CASSEARQGSQPQHF. As DNA, the CDR3 is TGTGCCAGCAGTGAAGCCCGCCAGGGGAGTCAGCCCCAGCATTTT.

The chain uses TRBV7-2 and TRBJ2-1; D is possibly TRBD1 or TRBD2 (6 bases each). Trimming cost V 4 bases and J 0 bases, with 13 bases left between them. Germline V gene sequence: CDR1 SGHTA, CDR2 FQGNSA. CDR3 length: 16 amino acids. The CDR3 region has the DNA TGTGCCAGCAGCTCTATAGCGGACAGCTCCTACAATGAGCAGTTCTTC. This translates into CASSSIADSSYNEQFF.

The chain couples TRBV27 to TRBJ1-2; TRBD1 aligns across 8 bases. The ends lost 10 bases at V and 8 bases at J; junction bases unmatched: 15. CDR1 and CDR2 from the germline V gene are MNHEY and SMNVEV (reference sequence). CDR3 length: 14 residues. The CDR3 is CANPPDRAADGYTF. The CDR3 nucleotides are TGTGCCAACCCACCGGACAGGGCAGCCGACGGCTACACCTTC.

This clonotype was detected a few times. The V call is TRBV7-3, the J call TRBJ2-3; TRBD2 matches at 13 bases. CDR3 size: 15 residues. J lost 10 bases, V lost 5 bases, and 9 bases had no gene match. CDR1 is SGHTA and CDR2 is FQGTGA in the germline V gene. CDR3 DNA sequence: TGTGCCAGCAGCCCCCGGACTAGCGGGAGTTCTGCGCAGTATTTT. It translates to CASSPRTSGSSAQYF.

J is TRBJ2-2 and V is TRBV2, with D hard to call. Germline assignment: CDR1 SNHLY and CDR2 FYNNEI. Trimming shortened V by 2 bases and J by 3 bases, and 7 bases separated the two germline ends. The CDR3 runs to 14 residues. The CDR3 nucleotides read TGTGCCAGCAGTGAATTCCGGGACACCGGGGAGCTGTTTTTT. It codes for CASSEFRDTGELFF.

This clonotype is classed as medium-sized. The chain couples TRBV20-1 to TRBJ1-5, with a weak D call TRBD1 (5 bases). The germline V and J ends were trimmed by 4 bases and 0 bases, with 16 bases remaining between them. The CDR3 covers 16 residues. Germline CDR1 and CDR2: DFQATT and SNEGSKA (reference sequence). The CDR3 sequence is CSANKDSGNSNQPQHF. CDR3 coding DNA: TGCAGTGCTAACAAAGACAGTGGAAATAGCAATCAGCCCCAGCATTTT.

This chain links TRBV20-1 with TRBJ2-1; 15 bases line up with TRBD2. The CDR3 sequence is 18 residues long. CDR1 DFQATT and CDR2 SNEGSKA come from the germline V gene (reference sequence). Losses at the gene ends were 5 bases for V and 1 base for J; bases not matched to a gene: 9. CDR3 sequence: CSAPPGLAGGWSYNEQFF. The CDR3 bases are TGCAGTGCTCCACCGGGACTAGCGGGAGGATGGTCCTACAATGAGCAGTTCTTC.

For the CDR3, the DNA is TGTGCCAGCAGCGCGACTAGCGGGTCCGGGGAGCTGTTTTTT. Its protein product is CASSATSGSGELFF. The chain employs TRBV11-2 and TRBJ2-2; 10 bases match TRBD2. CDR1 is SGHAT, CDR2 FQNNGV, per germline. The CDR3 consists of 14 residues. Trimming took 5 bases from V and 6 from J; bases not matched to a gene: 3. The full variable domain, with the rest looked up from reference TRBV11-2 and TRBJ2-2, is EAGVAQSPRYKIIEKRQSVAFWCNPISGHATLYWYQQILGQGPKLLIQFQNNGVVDDSQLPKDRFSAERLKGVDSTLKIQPAKLEDSAVYLCASSATSGSGELFFGEGSRLTVL.

The chain employs TRBV5-4 and TRBJ2-2; D remains ambiguous. Deletions cut 3 bases from V and 5 bases from J, with 17 bases between. Germline assignment: CDR1 SGHNT and CDR2 YYREEE (reference sequence). This CDR3 comprises 16 residues. The CDR3 region is CASSSPARSGTGELFF. In DNA form, the CDR3 reads TGTGCCAGCAGCTCGCCCGCGCGGAGTGGGACCGGGGAGCTGTTTTTT. The full variable domain, in which reference TRBV5-4 and TRBJ2-2 provide the parts outside the CDR3, is ETGVTQSPTHLIKTRGQQVTLRCSSQSGHNTVSWYQQALGQGPQFIFQYYREEENGRGNFPPRFSGLQFPNYSSELNVNALELDDSALYLCASSSPARSGTGELFFGEGSRLTVL.

To note about this clonotype: The limits of the CDR3 on the DNA are not certain, so only TCRdb's listed CDR3 is given. The chain couples TRBV7-5 to TRBJ2-5. TRBV7-5 is classified as a pseudogene. Inclusive of both ends, the CDR3 amounts to 18 amino acids. The CDR3 loop is CISVPEPQTGPYQETQYF.

This chain joins TRBV4-2 and TRBJ2-5, with TRBD2 identical over 7 bases. The ends lost 6 bases at V and 3 bases at J; junction bases unmatched: 4. CDR1 is LGHNA and CDR2 is YNFKEQ in the germline V gene. The CDR3 has 13 residues. CDR3 bases: TGTGCCAGCAGAGCGGCGGGGGAAGAGACCCAGTACTTC. It encodes CASRAAGEETQYF.